The rows below give T cell receptor beta chains drawn from one sample of a study of shared clonotypes between healthy human individuals. This table comes from immunoSEQ multiplex PCR, and its TCRdb copy is limited to in-frame clones, with some not included. The top ten clones hold about 1.5% of a sample with roughly 1 million clones, around four fifths of them seen once. Sequencing input: memory CD4+ T cells sorted from blood. These receptor sequences come from a man aged 18 to 29 in good health. The CDR3 runs from the conserved cysteine through the conserved F or W. A D gene is named only where the DNA matches it firmly. The size of a clone is reported for some rows only, either as once, few or many, or as a class for expanded clones.

size	V	J	D	CDR3	DNA
NA	TRBV28	TRBJ2-3	NA	CASSSTGSKLADTQYF	TGTGCCAGCAGTTCCACAGGGTCCAAGTTGGCCGATACGCAGTATTTT
NA	TRBV4-2	TRBJ2-5	NA	CASSQDPGFLETQYF	TGTGCCAGCAGCCAAGATCCTGGGTTCCTAGAGACCCAGTACTTC
NA	TRBV7-2	TRBJ2-3	TRBD2	CASIQAGGPVDTQYF	TGTGCCAGCATCCAAGCGGGAGGGCCGGTAGATACGCAGTATTTT
NA	TRBV28	TRBJ1-6	TRBD1	CASSRGTGGNSPLHF	TGTGCCAGCAGCCGAGGGACAGGGGGGAATTCACCCCTCCACTTT
NA	TRBV6-5	TRBJ2-3	NA	CASSRRATDTQYF	TGTGCCAGCAGCCGCCGTGCGACAGATACGCAGTATTTT
NA	TRBV19	TRBJ2-1	TRBD2	CASSRGLAGLMAYNEQFF	TGTGCCAGTAGTAGGGGACTAGCGGGTCTGATGGCCTACAATGAGCAGTTCTTC
NA	TRBV5-1	TRBJ2-5	NA	CASSFPGIETQYF	TGCGCCAGCAGCTTCCCGGGGATCGAGACCCAGTACTTC
few	TRBV2	TRBJ2-7	TRBD2	CASSGLAGVWEQYF	TGTGCCAGCAGCGGACTAGCGGGAGTGTGGGAGCAGTACTTC
NA	TRBV6-1	TRBJ2-7	NA	CASSVVLGAAYEQYF	TGTGCCAGCAGTGTTGTTTTGGGGGCCGCCTACGAGCAGTACTTC
NA	TRBV29-1	TRBJ2-1	NA	CIAWSSYNEQFF	TGCATCGCTTGGAGCTCCTACAATGAGCAGTTCTTC
NA	TRBV29-1	TRBJ1-2	TRBD1	CSVEDRYRGGYGYTF	TGCAGCGTTGAAGATCGGTACAGGGGAGGATACGGCTACACCTTC
few	TRBV5-1	TRBJ2-1	TRBD1	CASSSGTGAYNEQFF	TGCGCCAGCAGCTCCGGGACAGGGGCCTACAATGAGCAGTTCTTC
few	TRBV6-1	TRBJ1-3	NA	CASSEGAKGNTIYF	TGTGCCAGCAGTGAGGGGGCGAAAGGAAACACCATATATTTT
NA	TRBV5-1	TRBJ1-1	NA	CASSLKPGVTEAFF	TGCGCCAGCAGCTTGAAGCCGGGGGTTACTGAAGCTTTCTTT
NA	TRBV13	TRBJ2-7	TRBD2	CASSHSGGSSYEQYF	TGTGCCAGCAGCCATAGCGGGGGGAGCTCCTACGAGCAGTACTTC
NA	TRBV6-1	TRBJ1-1	TRBD1	CATSAQGARAFF	TGTGCCACCTCAGCACAGGGGGCAAGAGCTTTCTTT
few	TRBV4-1	TRBJ2-7	NA	CASSQVGQHYEQYF	TGCGCCAGCAGCCAAGTTGGACAGCACTACGAGCAGTACTTC
NA	TRBV27	TRBJ2-5	TRBD1	CASSALQGAETQYF	TGTGCCAGCAGTGCGTTGCAGGGGGCAGAGACCCAGTACTTC
NA	TRBV19	TRBJ2-1	TRBD2	CASSIVLAGGDYEQFF	TGTGCCAGTAGTATAGTACTAGCGGGAGGTGACTATGAGCAGTTCTTC
NA	TRBV27	TRBJ1-1	NA	CASSLRRVGDTEAFF	TGTGCCAGCAGTTTAAGGAGGGTTGGTGACACTGAAGCTTTCTTT
NA	TRBV6-1	TRBJ1-3	TRBD1	CASSDRGQRSGNTIYF	TGTGCCAGCAGTGACAGGGGGCAGAGAAGTGGAAACACCATATATTTT
NA	TRBV7-2	TRBJ2-2	TRBD2	CASSLTSGGPNTGELFF	TGTGCCAGCAGCTTAACCAGCGGGGGGCCGAACACCGGGGAGCTGTTTTTT
few	TRBV10-3	TRBJ1-1	NA	CAIRVNTEAFF	TGTGCCATCAGGGTGAACACTGAAGCTTTCTTT
NA	TRBV6-6	TRBJ1-1	TRBD1	CASISTGEYTEAFF	TGTGCCAGCATCTCTACAGGGGAATACACTGAAGCTTTCTTT
NA	TRBV7-3	TRBJ2-3	NA	CASSLTPLATDTQYF	TGTGCCAGCAGCTTAACGCCATTGGCCACAGATACGCAGTATTTT
NA	TRBV10-3	TRBJ2-5	TRBD2	CAIRPGLDSTETQYF	TGTGCCATCAGGCCGGGACTAGATTCGACAGAGACCCAGTACTTC
NA	TRBV7-2	TRBJ2-1	TRBD1	CASSLKTGWFNEQFF	TGTGCCAGCAGCTTGAAGACAGGGTGGTTCAATGAGCAGTTCTTC